Following are 26 T cell receptor beta chains from one sample sequenced in a study of blood T cell repertoires in COVID-19. The repertoire was sequenced with immunoSEQ multiplex PCR; TCRdb's copy has only in-frame clones and lacks some. This sample has roughly 150,000 clones, with approximately 82% found just once. Sample: peripheral blood. Source of these receptors: a woman in her 70s who had recovered from COVID-19.

The rearrangement links TRBV7-3 to TRBJ2-3, with D possibly being TRBD1 (5 bases). Germline CDR1 SGHTA, CDR2 FQGTGA. The CDR3 length is 13 residues. V was cut by 6 bases and J by 5 bases, with 12 bases left in between. The CDR3 DNA sequence: TGTGCCAGCAGTGTCCAGGGCGGAGATACGCAGTATTTT. It translates to CASSVQGGDTQYF.

The chain has TRBV2 and TRBJ2-4, with D tentatively TRBD2 (6 bases). The CDR3 runs to 15 residues. Germline lookup yields CDR1 SNHLY and CDR2 FYNNEI. V lost 0 bases, J lost 3 bases, and 9 bases lay in between. Written as DNA, the CDR3 is TGTGCCAGCAGTGAAGCTCCGCGGGGCAAAAACATTCAGTACTTC. Translation: CASSEAPRGKNIQYF.

The V and J genes are TRBV4-1 and TRBJ1-2, with no clear D. V lost 1 base and J 1 base, leaving 10 bases between the germline ends. The CDR3 length is 15 residues. Per germline, CDR1 MGHRA and CDR2 YSYEKL. The CDR3 DNA sequence: TGCGCCAGCAGCCAAGCCCCGGGGAATAACTATGGCTACACCTTC. It is translated as CASSQAPGNNYGYTF.

This clone was picked up a small number of times. V gene TRBV6-5 combines with J gene TRBJ2-7; 8 positions match TRBD1. Germline V gives CDR1 MNHEY, CDR2 SVGAGI. J gave up 6 bases and V 4 bases, and 14 bases lay outside the gene matches. The CDR3 covers 16 residues. Here the CDR3 reads CASSSRGLDYVGEQYF. DNA for the CDR3: TGTGCCAGCAGTTCCAGGGGGCTGGATTACGTTGGCGAGCAGTACTTC.

V and J are TRBV18 and TRBJ1-2; D perhaps matches TRBD1 (5 bases). The V end was cut by 6 bases, the J end by 7 bases, with 12 bases between. CDR3 length: 12 residues. Germline loops: CDR1 KGHSH, CDR2 LQKENI. Here the CDR3 DNA reads TGTGCCAGCTCCGAGGGAGGGGCTGGCTACACCTTC. Protein: CASSEGGAGYTF.

The chain has TRBV7-9 and TRBJ1-2; D remains ambiguous. The CDR3 has 14 amino acids. V lost 1 base to trimming and J lost 2 bases, with 8 bases between them. Germline CDR1 is SEHNR and CDR2 is FQNEAQ (reference sequence). CDR3 coding DNA: TGTGCCAGCAGCTTAGGGGCAGAGAACTATGGCTACACCTTC. Amino acid sequence: CASSLGAENYGYTF.

The rearrangement links TRBV25-1 to TRBJ1-2; D not resolved. V dropped 4 bases and J dropped 8 bases, with 23 bases sitting between them. Germline assignment: CDR1 MGHDK and CDR2 SYGVNS. This CDR3 spans 16 amino acids. CDR3 sequence (DNA): TGTGCCAGCAGTGCGACATTAGCTCGGGGTGCCCGGGGCTACACCTTC. It specifies CASSATLARGARGYTF.

The chain combines TRBV5-4 with TRBJ1-3; D not resolved. The CDR3 is 15 amino acids. CDR1 is SGHNT, CDR2 YYREEE, per germline (reference sequence). The V and J ends lost 4 bases and 0 bases respectively, with 11 bases between them. The CDR3 bases are TGTGCCAGCAGCGGGAGGCGCGGCTCTGGAAACACCATATATTTT. Protein sequence: CASSGRRGSGNTIYF. The full variable domain, completed using reference TRBV5-4 and TRBJ1-3, is ETGVTQSPTHLIKTRGQQVTLRCSSQSGHNTVSWYQQALGQGPQFIFQYYREEENGRGNFPPRFSGLQFPNYSSELNVNALELDDSALYLCASSGRRGSGNTIYFGEGSWLTVV.

J is TRBJ2-1 and V is TRBV6-2 or TRBV6-3; the D gene is possibly TRBD2 (6 bases). CDR3 length: 11 amino acids. V was trimmed by 6 bases and J by 10 bases, leaving 10 bases between them. The germline V gene encodes CDR1 MNHEY and CDR2 SVGEGT. The CDR3: CASSLAWEQFF. The DNA for the CDR3 is TGTGCCAGCAGCCTAGCGTGGGAGCAGTTCTTC.

CDR3 amino acids: CASSPNNRQGHYGYTF. The CDR3 DNA is TGTGCCAGCTCACCGAACAACCGACAGGGCCACTATGGCTACACCTTC. The chain employs TRBV18 and TRBJ1-2; TRBD1 matches at 7 bases. V trimming: 3 bases; J trimming: 3 bases; junction bases outside the gene matches: 10. The CDR3 covers 16 residues. Germline assignment: CDR1 KGHSH and CDR2 LQKENI.

The CDR3 DNA sequence: TGTGCCAGCAGCGCCAACCTAGCGGGAGTAGCCGAGCAGTACTTC. This encodes CASSANLAGVAEQYF. V is TRBV9 and J is TRBJ2-7; TRBD2 agrees at 10 bases. Germline lookup yields CDR1 SGDLS and CDR2 YYNGEE. Trimming removed 3 bases from V and 6 bases from J; junction bases left unmatched: 9. The CDR3 is 15 residues long.

The chain recombines TRBV14 with TRBJ2-7; 8 bases align to TRBD2. The CDR3 is made up of 13 amino acids. Unmatched junction bases numbered 4, after V lost 8 bases and J lost 1 base. Germline CDR1 is SGHDN and CDR2 is FVKESK. The CDR3 loop reads CASGAGGSYEQYF. As DNA, the CDR3 is TGTGCCAGCGGGGCGGGGGGTTCCTACGAGCAGTACTTC. The full variable domain, with the rest looked up from reference TRBV14 and TRBJ2-7, is EAGVTQFPSHSVIEKGQTVTLRCDPISGHDNLYWYRRVMGKEIKFLLHFVKESKQDESGMPNNRFLAERTGGTYSTLKVQPAELEDSGVYFCASGAGGSYEQYFGPGTRLTVT.

J is TRBJ2-5 and V is TRBV18, with a weak D call TRBD1 (5 bases). The germline CDR1 and CDR2 sequences are KGHSH and LQKENI. This CDR3 is 13 amino acids long. V was shortened by 8 bases and J by 0 bases, with 10 bases between the two germline ends. DNA of the CDR3: TGTGCCAGCACCAGGGCCTACCAAGAGACCCAGTACTTC. Its protein product is CASTRAYQETQYF.

This sequence joins TRBV4-2 and TRBJ2-5, with D hard to call. Germline CDR1 is LGHNA and CDR2 is YNFKEQ. The CDR3 consists of 13 residues. Trimming took off 2 bases at V and 5 bases at J, with 9 bases between the two ends. The chain's CDR3 is CASSQSPVETQYF. The CDR3 bases are TGTGCCAGCAGCCAAAGCCCCGTGGAGACCCAGTACTTC.

The rearrangement uses TRBV9 and TRBJ1-4; a weak D match, TRBD1 (5 bases). The length of the CDR3 is 15 residues. V was clipped by 4 bases and J by 10 bases, with 20 bases between them. Germline assignment: CDR1 SGDLS and CDR2 YYNGEE. The DNA of the CDR3 is TGTGCCAGCAGCCCCAGGCCGGGGGGTGGTGGAAAACTGTTTTTT. The encoded protein is CASSPRPGGGGKLFF.

The chain couples TRBV7-9 to TRBJ2-7, with 11 bases matching TRBD1. CDR3 length equals 15 residues. The trim removed 4 bases at V and 6 bases at J, leaving 8 bases unmatched. Germline V gene lookup returns CDR1 SEHNR and CDR2 FQNEAQ (reference sequence). The CDR3 nucleotides read TGTGCCAGCAGCTCGTGGGACAGGGGGGAAGGCGAGCAGTACTTC. It encodes CASSSWDRGEGEQYF. The variable domain in full, with the rest retrieved from reference TRBV7-9 and TRBJ2-7, is DTGVSQNPRHKITKRGQNVTFRCDPISEHNRLYWYRQTLGQGPEFLTYFQNEAQLEKSRLLSDRFSAERPKGSFSTLEIQRTEQGDSAMYLCASSSWDRGEGEQYFGPGTRLTVT.

This chain links TRBV27 with TRBJ1-5; D possibly corresponds to TRBD1 (6 bases). Trimming removed 6 bases at V and 4 bases at J, with 16 bases between. CDR1 and CDR2 from the germline V gene are MNHEY and SMNVEV (reference sequence). This CDR3 is built from 15 residues. The CDR3 spells CASSPDRTENQPQHF. For the CDR3, the DNA is TGTGCCAGCAGCCCAGACAGGACAGAGAATCAGCCCCAGCATTTT.

The chain couples TRBV6-5 to TRBJ2-5, with D maybe TRBD1 (5 bases). The V gene's germline CDR1 is MNHEY and CDR2 SVGAGI. V lost 4 bases and J lost 5, with 14 bases in between. This CDR3 is built from 14 residues. The CDR3 reads CASSSPSPGETQYF. CDR3 DNA: TGTGCCAGCAGTTCCCCCTCCCCAGGGGAGACCCAGTACTTC.

This clone was seen only once. The rearrangement joins TRBV29-1 to TRBJ2-2; 8 nucleotides line up with TRBD1. CDR1 and CDR2 (germline): SQVTM, ANQGSEA. This CDR3 spans 16 amino acids. Germline trimming cut 6 bases from V and 0 bases from J; bases unmatched to any gene: 9. This CDR3 is CSVADRGLANTGELFF. The CDR3, as DNA: TGCAGCGTGGCCGACAGGGGCCTCGCGAACACCGGGGAGCTGTTTTTT.

This chain connects TRBV5-1 to TRBJ1-1; TRBD1 might be the D (5 bases). Trimming removed 3 bases at V and 1 base at J, with 13 bases between. The CDR3 consists of 15 residues. Per germline, CDR1 SGHRS and CDR2 YFSETQ. The CDR3 here is CASSWAGGANTEAFF. For the CDR3, the DNA is TGCGCCAGCAGCTGGGCCGGTGGGGCGAACACTGAAGCTTTCTTT. The full variable domain, in which reference TRBV5-1 and TRBJ1-1 provide the parts outside the CDR3, is KAGVTQTPRYLIKTRGQQVTLSCSPISGHRSVSWYQQTPGQGLQFLFEYFSETQRNKGNFPGRFSGRQFSNSRSEMNVSTLELGDSALYLCASSWAGGANTEAFFGQGTRLTVV.

This clone was recorded once. CDR3 nucleotides: TGTGCCATCAGTGGACACGCGGGAGATGGTACCGGGGAGCTGTTTTTT. Translating gives CAISGHAGDGTGELFF. This chain uses TRBV10-3 with TRBJ2-2; the match to TRBD2 covers 7 bases. Per germline, CDR1 ENHRY and CDR2 SYGVKD. The length of the CDR3 is 16 residues. V shed 4 bases, J shed 5 bases, and the junction held 10 bases outside the gene matches.

This clone was seen more than once but under ten times. The chain has TRBV20-1 and TRBJ2-7; D not resolved. The CDR3 consists of 11 residues. Germline CDR1 reads DFQATT; CDR2 reads SNEGSKA (reference sequence). V dropped 6 bases and J dropped 6 bases, with 12 bases sitting between them. CDR3 sequence reads: CSATPHAEQYF. The CDR3 nucleotides are TGCAGTGCCACACCCCACGCCGAGCAGTACTTC.

This clone was detected only once. The rearrangement uses TRBV18 and TRBJ2-7, with D perhaps matching TRBD1 (5 bases). Germline V CDR1 and CDR2: KGHSH, LQKENI. This CDR3 contains 14 residues. V gave up 2 bases and J gave up 2 bases, with 10 bases separating them. CDR3 in DNA: TGTGCCAGCTCACCAGGGGCAGGGACCTACGAGCAGTACTTC. Encoded protein: CASSPGAGTYEQYF. Based on the CDR3 plus reference TRBV18 and TRBJ2-7, the full variable domain is NAGVMQNPRHLVRRRGQEARLRCSPMKGHSHVYWYRQLPEEGLKFMVYLQKENIIDESGMPKERFSAEFPKEGPSILRIQQVVRGDSAAYFCASSPGAGTYEQYFGPGTRLTVT.

This rearrangement joins TRBV5-1 to TRBJ1-3; no clear D gene. This CDR3 has 15 amino acids. Per the germline V gene, CDR1 is SGHRS and CDR2 is YFSETQ. V lost 6 bases and J lost 1, with 14 bases in between. CDR3 nucleotides: TGCGCCAGCAATCCGACTCCAAATTCTGGAAACACCATATATTTT. Translation: CASNPTPNSGNTIYF.

The chain joins TRBV7-7 to TRBJ2-5; 10 bases are a match to TRBD1. This CDR3 has 13 amino acids. In germline, CDR1 is SSHAT, CDR2 FNYEAQ (reference sequence). The junction had 1 base not matched to a gene; V was cut back by 5 bases and J by 4 bases. For the CDR3, the DNA is TGTGCCAGCAGCCGGGACAGGGGAGAGACCCAGTACTTC. It specifies CASSRDRGETQYF.

In DNA form, the CDR3 reads TGTGCCACCAGCAGAGATTTGGGCCCGGGGGGGGATGAGCAGTTCTTC. Protein sequence: CATSRDLGPGGDEQFF. The rearrangement joins TRBV15 to TRBJ2-1, with 8 bases aligning to TRBD2. Germline V gene sequence: CDR1 LNHNV, CDR2 YYDKDF (reference sequence). The CDR3 totals 16 residues. J gave up 8 bases and V 0 bases, and 9 bases lay outside the gene matches.